A selection of T cell receptor beta chains follows, all from one sample in a study of T cell responses to AZD1222 COVID-19 vaccine. Libraries were prepared by immunoSEQ multiplex PCR; TCRdb keeps only in-frame clonotypes and omits some of them. The sample includes around 120,000 clones, about nine tenths of them seen just once. The specimen was peripheral blood, collected on day 0 of AZD1222 vaccination. These receptors all stem from an adult in good health. Each CDR3 is given with its conserved first and last residue. The D gene is left open where the match is weak. Size values are once, few and many counts, or a class for expanded clones, and some rows have none.

abundance	len	v_gene	j_gene	d_gene	CDR3nt	CDR3aa
.	15	TRBV27	TRBJ1-4	TRBD1	TGTGCCAGCAGTTTCAAGGAGGGGGCGAGGGAAAAACTGTTTTTT	CASSFKEGAREKLFF
.	16	TRBV19	TRBJ1-2	.	TGTGCCAGTAGTGGTACTCCCTCCAAGAAAAACTATGGCTACACCTTC	CASSGTPSKKNYGYTF
.	16	TRBV7-9	TRBJ2-3	TRBD2	TGTGCCAGCAGCACCGAGAGGGGAGGGGGCACAGATACGCAGTATTTT	CASSTERGGGTDTQYF
.	15	TRBV19	TRBJ1-2	.	TGTGCCAGTAGTATTTCGGGACCCCTCAGCTATGGCTACACCTTC	CASSISGPLSYGYTF
.	15	TRBV7-2	TRBJ2-3	TRBD2	TGTGCCAGCAGCACCGGGACTAGCGGCACAGATACGCAGTATTTT	CASSTGTSGTDTQYF
.	13	TRBV2	TRBJ1-4	.	TGTGCCAGCAGTGAGAGCAGGGGCGAAAAACTGTTTTTT	CASSESRGEKLFF
.	12	TRBV5-4	TRBJ2-7	.	TGTGCCAGCAGCTTTTTATCGGGGGAGCAGTACTTC	CASSFLSGEQYF
once	16	TRBV7-3	TRBJ2-1	.	TGTGCCAGCAGCTTAAACTTTTGGGGGAATGAGGGTGAGCAGTTCTTC	CASSLNFWGNEGEQFF
.	16	TRBV5-1	TRBJ2-3	TRBD2	TGCGCCAGCAGTGGAGGACTAGCGGGCGGCACAGATACGCAGTATTTT	CASSGGLAGGTDTQYF
once	16	TRBV6-5	TRBJ1-1	.	TGTGCCAGCAGTTACTCCAATCGGGGGATCGGCACTGAAGCTTTCTTT	CASSYSNRGIGTEAFF
once	13	TRBV30	TRBJ2-2	.	TGTGCCTGGAGTGTACGGCTCGGCGGGGAGCTGTTTTTT	CAWSVRLGGELFF
once	14	TRBV19	TRBJ1-6	.	TGTGCCAGCCGGCAGTACTTTGAGAATTCACCCCTCCACTTT	CASRQYFENSPLHF
.	17	TRBV4-1	TRBJ2-1	.	TGCGCCAGCAGCGGAAGGGCTACCTCGACCCCGTACAATGAGCAGTTCTTC	CASSGRATSTPYNEQFF
.	15	TRBV28	TRBJ1-5	.	TGTGCCAGCAGTTTCACGAGGCCTAGCAATCAGCCCCAGCATTTT	CASSFTRPSNQPQHF
.	13	TRBV15	TRBJ2-1	.	TGTGCCACCAGCAGAGATCGGCAGGCTGGAGGAATCTTC	CATSRDRQAGGIF
.	15	TRBV5-4	TRBJ2-3	TRBD2	TGTGCCAGCAGCCCTACTAGCGGGATTCTGGATACGCAGTATTTT	CASSPTSGILDTQYF
.	15	TRBV9	TRBJ1-2	.	TGTGCCAGCAGTCTTATCGGAAACAGCGTCTCTCCGCACACCTTC	CASSLIGNSVSPHTF
.	13	TRBV15	TRBJ1-4	.	TGTGCCACCAGCCGTCGCCTAGGGGAAAAACTGTTTTTT	CATSRRLGEKLFF
few	16	TRBV4-1	TRBJ2-7	.	TGCGCCAGCAGCCAAGTCCTCACAGGGCTTCGGGACGAGCAGTACTTC	CASSQVLTGLRDEQYF
.	16	TRBV7-6	TRBJ2-1	TRBD1	TGTGCCAGCAGCTCGGGACAGGTTAGCTCCTACAATGAGCAGTTCTTC	CASSSGQVSSYNEQFF
.	16	TRBV19	TRBJ1-1	TRBD1	TGTGCCAGTAGTAGGGCAGGGGGGTATCCGAACACTGAAGCTTTCTTT	CASSRAGGYPNTEAFF
.	14	TRBV6-5	TRBJ2-1	.	TGTGCCAGCAGTCCCTTGGGGGGATGGAATGAGCAGTTCTTC	CASSPLGGWNEQFF
.	13	TRBV12-3/TRBV12-4	TRBJ2-4	.	TGTGCCAGCAGTTCTTCAGGCCTAGACATTCAGTACTTC	CASSSSGLDIQYF
.	16	TRBV21-1	TRBJ1-3	.	TGTGCCAGCAGCCCGGGTAAGGGGGAAAACGGAAACACCATATATTTT	CASSPGKGENGNTIYF
.	14	TRBV30	TRBJ2-1	TRBD1	TGTGCCTGCGCCCGGGACAGGGGCCACAATGAGCAGTTCTTC	CACARDRGHNEQFF